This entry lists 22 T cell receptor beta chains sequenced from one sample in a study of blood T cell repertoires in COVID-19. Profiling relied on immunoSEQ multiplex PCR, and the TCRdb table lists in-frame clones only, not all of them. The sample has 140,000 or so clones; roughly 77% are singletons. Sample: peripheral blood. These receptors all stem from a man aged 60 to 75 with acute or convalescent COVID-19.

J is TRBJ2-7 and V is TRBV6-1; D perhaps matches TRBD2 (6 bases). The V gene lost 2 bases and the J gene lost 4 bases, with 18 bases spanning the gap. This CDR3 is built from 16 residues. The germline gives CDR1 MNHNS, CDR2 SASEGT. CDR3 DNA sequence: TGTGCCAGCAGTGAAATCTTGGGCAGGGAGGTTTACGAGCAGTACTTC. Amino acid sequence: CASSEILGREVYEQYF.

In DNA form, the CDR3 reads TGCGCCAGCAGCACCCGGGACAGGGAGGTCAATGAGCAGTTCTTC. Protein sequence: CASSTRDREVNEQFF. The rearrangement uses TRBV5-1 and TRBJ2-1; TRBD1 aligns across 9 bases. The V segment lost 4 bases and the J segment 6 bases; nucleotides outside the gene matches: 8. The V gene's germline CDR1 is SGHRS and CDR2 YFSETQ. The CDR3 runs to 15 residues.

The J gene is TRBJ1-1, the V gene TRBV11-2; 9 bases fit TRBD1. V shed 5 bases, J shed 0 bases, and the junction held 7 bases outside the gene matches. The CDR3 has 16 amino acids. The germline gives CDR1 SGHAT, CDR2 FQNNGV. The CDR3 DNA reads TGTGCCAGCAGCAGGGGACAGGGAATATTGAACACTGAAGCTTTCTTT. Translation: CASSRGQGILNTEAFF. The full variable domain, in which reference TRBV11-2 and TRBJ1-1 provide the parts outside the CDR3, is EAGVAQSPRYKIIEKRQSVAFWCNPISGHATLYWYQQILGQGPKLLIQFQNNGVVDDSQLPKDRFSAERLKGVDSTLKIQPAKLEDSAVYLCASSRGQGILNTEAFFGQGTRLTVV.

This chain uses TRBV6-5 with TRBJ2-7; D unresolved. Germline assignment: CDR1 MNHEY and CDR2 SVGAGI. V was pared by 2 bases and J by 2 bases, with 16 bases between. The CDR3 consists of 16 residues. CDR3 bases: TGTGCCAGCAGTTACCGGCCGGGTCCACCTACCTACGAGCAGTACTTC. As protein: CASSYRPGPPTYEQYF.

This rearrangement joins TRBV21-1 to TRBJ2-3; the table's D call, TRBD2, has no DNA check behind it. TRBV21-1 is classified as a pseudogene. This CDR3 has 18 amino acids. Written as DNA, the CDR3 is TGTGCCAGCAGCAAAGACGGGCTAGCGGGACCCCCCACAGATACGCAGTATTTT. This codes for CASSKDGLAGPPTDTQYF.

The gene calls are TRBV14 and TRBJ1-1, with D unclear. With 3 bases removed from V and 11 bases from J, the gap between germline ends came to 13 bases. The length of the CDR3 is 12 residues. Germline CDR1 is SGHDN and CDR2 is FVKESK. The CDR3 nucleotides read TGTGCCAGCAGCCATGCGGGCTCGGGGGCTTTCTTT. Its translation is CASSHAGSGAFF. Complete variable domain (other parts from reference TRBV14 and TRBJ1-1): EAGVTQFPSHSVIEKGQTVTLRCDPISGHDNLYWYRRVMGKEIKFLLHFVKESKQDESGMPNNRFLAERTGGTYSTLKVQPAELEDSGVYFCASSHAGSGAFFGQGTRLTVV.

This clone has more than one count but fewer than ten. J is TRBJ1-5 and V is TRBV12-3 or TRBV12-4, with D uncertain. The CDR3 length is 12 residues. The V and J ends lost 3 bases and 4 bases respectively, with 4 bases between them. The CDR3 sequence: CASSLRNQPQHF. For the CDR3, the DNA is TGTGCCAGCAGTTTGAGGAATCAGCCCCAGCATTTT.

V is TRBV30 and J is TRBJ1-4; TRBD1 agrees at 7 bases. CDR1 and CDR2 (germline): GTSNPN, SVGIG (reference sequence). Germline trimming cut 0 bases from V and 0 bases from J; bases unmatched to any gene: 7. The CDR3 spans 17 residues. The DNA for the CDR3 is TGTGCCTGGAGTGTATACCAGGGGGTTACAACTAATGAAAAACTGTTTTTT. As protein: CAWSVYQGVTTNEKLFF.

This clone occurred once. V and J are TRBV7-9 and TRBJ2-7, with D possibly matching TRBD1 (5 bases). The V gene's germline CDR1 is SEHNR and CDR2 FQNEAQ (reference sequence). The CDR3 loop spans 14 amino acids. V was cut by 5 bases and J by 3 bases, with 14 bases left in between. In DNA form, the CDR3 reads TGTGCCAGCAGCGTTATGACAGAAAACTACGAGCAGTACTTC. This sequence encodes CASSVMTENYEQYF.

The CDR3 sequence: CSASQSTDTQYF. In DNA form, the CDR3 reads TGCAGTGCTAGTCAGAGCACAGATACGCAGTATTTT. The genes are TRBV20-1 and TRBJ2-3; D is uncertain. The CDR3 has 12 amino acids. Germline loops: CDR1 DFQATT, CDR2 SNEGSKA (reference sequence). The ends were cut back, 3 bases at V and 0 bases at J, with 4 bases in the middle.

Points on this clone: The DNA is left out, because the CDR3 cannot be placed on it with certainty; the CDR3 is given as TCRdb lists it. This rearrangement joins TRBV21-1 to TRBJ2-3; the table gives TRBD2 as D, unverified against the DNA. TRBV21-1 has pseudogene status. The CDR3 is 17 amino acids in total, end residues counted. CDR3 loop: CASSKVASGSATDTQYF.

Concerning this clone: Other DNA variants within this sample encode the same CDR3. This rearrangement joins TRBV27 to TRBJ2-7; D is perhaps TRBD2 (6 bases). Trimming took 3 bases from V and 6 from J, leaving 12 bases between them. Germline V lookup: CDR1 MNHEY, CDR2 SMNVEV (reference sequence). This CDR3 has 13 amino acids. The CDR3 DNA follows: TGTGCCAGCAGTTTCCCCGGGGGTTTCGAGCAGTACTTC. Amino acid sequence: CASSFPGGFEQYF.

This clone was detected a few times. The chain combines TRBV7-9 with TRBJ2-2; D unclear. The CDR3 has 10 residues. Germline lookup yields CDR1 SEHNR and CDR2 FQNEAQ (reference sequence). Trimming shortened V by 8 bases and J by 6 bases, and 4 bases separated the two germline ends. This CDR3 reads CASQSGELFF. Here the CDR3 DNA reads TGTGCCAGCCAGTCCGGGGAGCTGTTTTTT.

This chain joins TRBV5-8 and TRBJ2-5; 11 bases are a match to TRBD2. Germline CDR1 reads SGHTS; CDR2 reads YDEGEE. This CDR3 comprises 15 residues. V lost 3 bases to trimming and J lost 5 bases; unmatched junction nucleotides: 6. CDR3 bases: TGTGCCAGCAGCTCCCTGACTAGCGGGATGGAGACCCAGTACTTC. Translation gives CASSSLTSGMETQYF.

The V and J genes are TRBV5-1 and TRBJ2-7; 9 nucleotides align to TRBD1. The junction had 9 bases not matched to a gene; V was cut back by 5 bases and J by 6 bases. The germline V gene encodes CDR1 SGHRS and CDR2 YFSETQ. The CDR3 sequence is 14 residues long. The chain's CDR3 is CASSTGTGFSEQYF. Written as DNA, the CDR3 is TGCGCCAGCAGTACCGGGACAGGGTTTTCCGAGCAGTACTTC.

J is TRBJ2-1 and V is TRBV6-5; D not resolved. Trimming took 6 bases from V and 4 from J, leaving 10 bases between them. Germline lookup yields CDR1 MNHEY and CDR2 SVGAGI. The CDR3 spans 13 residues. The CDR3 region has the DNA TGTGCCAGCAGGACACTCCGGTACAATGAGCAGTTCTTC. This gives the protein CASRTLRYNEQFF.

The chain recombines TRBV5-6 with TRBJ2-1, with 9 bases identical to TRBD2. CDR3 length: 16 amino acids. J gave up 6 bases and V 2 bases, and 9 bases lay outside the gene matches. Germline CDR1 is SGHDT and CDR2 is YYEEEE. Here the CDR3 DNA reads TGTGCCAGCAGCTTAATATACGGCGGGAGGGCCAATGAGCAGTTCTTC. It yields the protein CASSLIYGGRANEQFF.

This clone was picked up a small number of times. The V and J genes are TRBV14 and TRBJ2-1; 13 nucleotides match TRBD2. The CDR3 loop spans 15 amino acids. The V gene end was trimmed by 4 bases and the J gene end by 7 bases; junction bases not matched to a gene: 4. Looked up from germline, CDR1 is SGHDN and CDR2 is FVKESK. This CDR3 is CASSLLAGGGNEQFF. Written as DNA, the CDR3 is TGTGCCAGCAGCCTACTAGCGGGAGGGGGAAATGAGCAGTTCTTC.

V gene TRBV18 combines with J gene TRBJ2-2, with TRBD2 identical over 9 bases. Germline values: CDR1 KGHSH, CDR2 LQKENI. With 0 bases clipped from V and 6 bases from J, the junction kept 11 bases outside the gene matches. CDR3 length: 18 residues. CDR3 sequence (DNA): TGTGCCAGCTCACCACCGGGTAGCGGGAGAGGATTGCCCGGGGAGCTGTTTTTT. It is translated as CASSPPGSGRGLPGELFF.

This chain's CDR3 is CASSYDRGWDSPLHF. CDR3 nucleotide sequence: TGTGCCAGCAGTTACGACAGGGGCTGGGATTCACCCCTCCACTTT. The chain joins TRBV6-5 to TRBJ1-6, with 8 bases matching TRBD1. V lost 2 bases, J lost 8 bases, and 5 bases stayed unmatched. Germline V gene data show CDR1 as MNHEY and CDR2 as SVGAGI. This CDR3 region has 15 residues.

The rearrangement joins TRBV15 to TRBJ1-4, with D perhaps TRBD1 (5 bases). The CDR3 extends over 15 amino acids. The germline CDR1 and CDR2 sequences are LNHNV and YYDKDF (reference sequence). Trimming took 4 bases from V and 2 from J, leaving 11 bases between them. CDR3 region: CATSTAGRTNEKLFF. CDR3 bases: TGTGCCACCAGCACTGCAGGGCGCACTAATGAAAAACTGTTTTTT.

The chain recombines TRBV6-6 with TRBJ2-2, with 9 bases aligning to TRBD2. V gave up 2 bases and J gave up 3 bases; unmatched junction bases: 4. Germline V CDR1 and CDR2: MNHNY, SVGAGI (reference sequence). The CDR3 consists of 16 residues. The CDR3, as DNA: TGTGCCAGCAGTTACACCGGGACTAGCTACACCGGGGAGCTGTTTTTT. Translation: CASSYTGTSYTGELFF.